This T cell receptor (beta chain) was observed in a study of cytomegalovirus exposure and HLA in healthy donors. The PCR contained 60 Vbeta and 13 Jbeta primers. Only in-frame clones appear in the TCRdb table, and some are missing; sequencing was by immunoSEQ multiplex PCR. The sample lists 150,000 to 200,000 clones, roughly 65% seen once, with 4.7% in the top ten. This clonotype was sampled from a young man in good health and CMV-seropositive. The sample taken for sequencing was PBMCs.

In DNA, the CDR3 is TGTGCCATCAGTGAGTCATCAGGGAGGAATCAGCCCCAGCATTTT. It codes for CAISESSGRNQPQHF. The V call is TRBV10-3, the J call TRBJ1-5; D is possibly TRBD1 (5 bases). The CDR3 is made up of 15 amino acids. CDR1 and CDR2 from the germline V gene are ENHRY and SYGVKD. Deletions cut 0 bases from V and 4 bases from J, with 10 bases between.